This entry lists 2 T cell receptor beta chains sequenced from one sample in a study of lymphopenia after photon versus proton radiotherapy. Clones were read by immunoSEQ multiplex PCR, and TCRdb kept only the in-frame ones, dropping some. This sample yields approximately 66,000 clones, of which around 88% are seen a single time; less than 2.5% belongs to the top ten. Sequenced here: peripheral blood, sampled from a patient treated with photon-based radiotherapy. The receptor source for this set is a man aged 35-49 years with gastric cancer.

The CDR3 reads CASSLHPEGGFDNEQFF. Here the CDR3 DNA reads TGTGCCAGCAGCTTACACCCGGAAGGGGGCTTCGACAATGAGCAGTTCTTC. V is TRBV7-9 and J is TRBJ2-1, with 7 bases lining up with TRBD1. Trimming at V came to 2 bases and at J to 5 bases, leaving 12 bases not matched to a gene. This CDR3 has 17 residues. The germline gives CDR1 SEHNR, CDR2 FQNEAQ (reference sequence).

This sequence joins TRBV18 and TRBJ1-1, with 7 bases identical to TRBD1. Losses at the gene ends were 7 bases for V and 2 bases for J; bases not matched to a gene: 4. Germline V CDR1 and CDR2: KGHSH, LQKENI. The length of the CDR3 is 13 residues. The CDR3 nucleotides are TGTGCCAGCTTCAGGGACAGAAACACTGAAGCTTTCTTT. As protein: CASFRDRNTEAFF.